A single sample gave rise to the 12 T cell receptor beta chains below, sequenced in a study of beta chain features in type 1 diabetes. Points from the study as a whole: Among all four CD4+ subsets, Type 1 diabetes patients had TCRB CDR3s that were moderately but significantly shorter.

No antigens are known for them. The whole isolated RNA underwent reverse transcription, so sequencing captured expressed TCRB transcripts. Profiling relied on immunoSEQ multiplex PCR, and the TCRdb table lists in-frame clones only, not all of them. The sample records about 340,000 clones, less than 15% being singletons. The sequencing sample was made of naive CD4+ T cells from blood. The source of these receptors is a woman aged 18-30 years with type 1 diabetes.

In this sample, this clone turned up a few times. V usage is TRBV30 and J usage is TRBJ1-4; D remains unclear. The CDR3 loop spans 14 amino acids. V was shortened by 1 base and J by 8 bases, with 14 bases between the two germline ends. CDR1 is GTSNPN, CDR2 SVGIG, per germline (reference sequence). The DNA of the CDR3 is TGTGCCTGGAGTGAGTCTGGACTAAAAGAAAAACTGTTTTTT. Its translation is CAWSESGLKEKLFF.

Only a few counts were recorded for this clone. The chain combines TRBV9 with TRBJ2-7; 7 bases fit TRBD1. Looked up from germline, CDR1 is SGDLS and CDR2 is YYNGEE. The V and J ends lost 4 bases and 3 bases, in that order; junction bases with no gene match: 10. The CDR3 contains 15 residues. The CDR3 loop is CASSPRTGTDYEQYV. In DNA, the CDR3 is TGTGCCAGCAGCCCCCGGACCGGGACAGACTACGAGCAGTACGTC.

This clone was found a few times. The CDR3 sequence is CASTGGTSGNYEQYF. The CDR3 DNA reads TGTGCCAGCACCGGAGGGACTAGCGGGAACTACGAGCAGTACTTC. The rearrangement uses TRBV6-1 and TRBJ2-7; 13 bases align to TRBD2. The CDR3 has 15 amino acids. Trimming took 7 bases from V and 3 from J; bases not matched to a gene: 6. In germline, CDR1 is MNHNS, CDR2 SASEGT.

This chain uses TRBV6-5 with TRBJ2-1; 9 nucleotides align to TRBD2. J lost 8 bases, V lost 2 bases, and 7 bases had no gene match. This CDR3 comprises 15 residues. CDR1 and CDR2 from the germline V gene are MNHEY and SVGAGI. The CDR3: CASSYGLAGLDEQFF. CDR3 DNA: TGTGCCAGCAGTTACGGGCTAGCGGGACTGGATGAGCAGTTCTTC.

This clone has a handful of counts. The chain employs TRBV9 and TRBJ2-2; D uncertain. CDR3 length: 15 residues. Germline V gene sequence: CDR1 SGDLS, CDR2 YYNGEE. V was pared by 2 bases and J by 0 bases, with 8 bases between. CDR3 sequence reads: CASSVGSSNTGELFF. DNA of the CDR3: TGTGCCAGCAGCGTGGGCAGCTCGAACACCGGGGAGCTGTTTTTT.

The chain joins TRBV10-2 to TRBJ2-3; 7 bases fit TRBD2. The V gene end was trimmed by 7 bases and the J gene end by 2 bases; junction bases not matched to a gene: 9. The CDR3 spans 15 residues. The germline gives CDR1 WSHSY, CDR2 SAAADI. The CDR3 reads CASTYRDYTTDTQYF. For the CDR3, the DNA is TGCGCCAGCACCTACCGGGACTATACCACAGATACGCAGTATTTT.

V gene TRBV2 combines with J gene TRBJ2-7; TRBD1 agrees at 9 bases. CDR1 and CDR2 from the germline V gene are SNHLY and FYNNEI. CDR3 size: 13 residues. The V segment lost 6 bases and the J segment 4 bases; nucleotides outside the gene matches: 4. The CDR3, as DNA: TGTGCCAGCAGGGCGGACAGGGGTTACGAGCAGTACGTC. Encoded protein: CASRADRGYEQYV.

This clone has more than one count but fewer than ten. This chain links TRBV5-1 with TRBJ2-6; D is uncertain. The V gene's germline CDR1 is SGHRS and CDR2 YFSETQ. The CDR3 consists of 16 residues. V shed 2 bases and J shed 0 bases, with 9 bases lying between them. In DNA, the CDR3 is TGCGCCAGCAGCTTCCCCGTCCTCTCTGGGGCCAACGTCCTGACTTTC. Encoded protein: CASSFPVLSGANVLTF.

This clone was detected a few times. This chain uses TRBV6-6 with TRBJ2-3, with D possibly being TRBD2 (5 bases). Germline CDR1 is MNHNY and CDR2 is SVGAGI (reference sequence). The CDR3 spans 11 residues. Trimming stripped 5 bases from V and 7 bases from J, with 7 bases between. The DNA of the CDR3 is TGTGCCAGCAGTCGGGAAAATACGCAGTATTTT. Translation gives CASSRENTQYF.

The count of this clone is one. The rearrangement uses TRBV7-2 and TRBJ2-7; D is possibly TRBD2 (6 bases). The CDR3 has 15 residues. Germline loops: CDR1 SGHTA, CDR2 FQGNSA. The V gene lost 0 bases and the J gene lost 0 bases, with 9 bases spanning the gap. The CDR3 nucleotides read TGTGCCAGCAGCTTAGCGGCGGGAAGCTCCTACGAGCAGTACGTC. It codes for CASSLAAGSSYEQYV.

CDR3 loop: CAWSRDFQEGYTF. The CDR3 bases are TGTGCCTGGAGCAGGGACTTCCAGGAAGGCTACACCTTC. The J gene is TRBJ1-2, the V gene TRBV30; D perhaps matches TRBD1 (5 bases). In germline, CDR1 is GTSNPN, CDR2 SVGIG (reference sequence). The CDR3 length is 13 residues. V was shortened by 3 bases and J by 8 bases, with 16 bases between the two germline ends.

In DNA, the CDR3 is TGTGCCTGGAGTGAGGGGGACCTACGGAGAGTAGCCAAAAACATTCAGTACTTC. It specifies CAWSEGDLRRVAKNIQYF. This rearrangement joins TRBV30 to TRBJ2-4; possibly TRBD1 for D (6 bases). V was pared by 1 base and J by 0 bases, with 19 bases between. This CDR3 spans 18 amino acids. Per the germline V gene, CDR1 is GTSNPN and CDR2 is SVGIG (reference sequence).